The entry below gives a single T cell receptor beta chain sequence along with its context. This sample is drawn from a study of T-cell reconstitution after alpha-beta-depleted transplantation in children. Preparation of the TCRbeta library was carried out with unique molecular identifiers. From the PCR reads, TCRdb called clonotypes with MiXCR, one entry per CDR3 protein. The sample lists a few hundred thousand distinct CDR3 sequences, about a tenth seen once, with around 2.3% in the top ten. This sequence was found in a human donor who donated a stem cell graft to a child with acute lymphoblastic leukemia. The material sequenced was PBMCs from the stem cell graft donor, taken from the stem cell graft.

CDR3 sequence reads: CASSYGTSDYNEQFF. CDR3 bases: TGTGCCAGCAGTTACGGGACTAGCGACTACAATGAGCAGTTCTTC. The rearrangement uses TRBV6-2 or TRBV6-3 and TRBJ2-1, with 10 bases lining up with TRBD2. Germline CDR1 reads MNHEY; CDR2 reads SVGEGT. There are 15 residues in the CDR3. J lost 3 bases, V lost 2 bases, and 1 base had no gene match.